The sequence of this T cell receptor (beta chain) was determined in a study of OX40 agonist ivuxolimab in advanced cancers. Study-wide context: Participants, 65% to 85% male, averaged roughly 60 years of age, ranging from 23 to 79. Study results and caveats: Dosing at 0.1 to 3.0 mg/kg was accompanied by clonal expansion of CD4+ and CD8+ blood T cells by week 6.

Comment on this clone: Its specificity is not known.

Sequenced by immunoSEQ multiplex PCR; TCRdb stores in-frame clones only, minus some. The data show about 73,000 clones, over 80% seen once. This clonotype originated in an adult with an advanced solid tumor such as melanoma, head and neck, liver or kidney cancer. This sample comprised CD4+ or CD8+ T cells sorted from blood, obtained in a trial of the OX40 agonist ivuxolimab.

CDR3: CASSQTGTYNEQFF. The CDR3 DNA reads TGTGCCAGCAGCCAAACCGGGACCTACAATGAGCAGTTCTTC. V is TRBV14 and J is TRBJ2-1, with D possibly TRBD2 on 5 matching bases. This CDR3 has 14 residues. V was pared by 2 bases and J by 2 bases, with 7 bases between. In germline, CDR1 is SGHDN, CDR2 FVKESK.